These 17 T cell receptor beta chains originate from one sample sequenced in a study of T-cell memory formation after mild COVID-19. TCRdb independently ran MiXCR on the 5' RACE reads; one entry per CDR3 protein. Of 350,000 to 500,000 distinct CDR3 sequences listed, around 17% are singletons. Sequencing input: PBMCs or a T cell subset sorted from them (not recorded which). The receptor set was obtained from a man younger than 35 who had mild COVID-19 (a few samples of this study predate the infection). Cell type and time point are not known.

This clonotype was picked up many times. This chain connects TRBV12-3 or TRBV12-4 to TRBJ1-2, with D uncertain. V was clipped by 6 bases and J by 0 bases, with 14 bases between them. The CDR3 loop spans 15 amino acids. In nucleotides, the CDR3 is TGTGCCAGCAGGTATTGGACTCCAGCTAACTATGGCTACACCTTC. Translating it yields CASRYWTPANYGYTF.

This chain links TRBV5-4 with TRBJ1-4; a weak D match, TRBD1 (6 bases). The CDR3 covers 14 residues. Trimming removed 4 bases from V and 5 bases from J, with 12 bases in between. Germline CDR1 SGHNT, CDR2 YYREEE (reference sequence). The CDR3 sequence: CASSLTGRNEKLFF. DNA of the CDR3: TGTGCCAGCAGCCTGACAGGTCGGAATGAAAAACTGTTTTTT.

The V and J genes are TRBV6-1 and TRBJ1-5; no definite D call. Germline loops: CDR1 MNHNS, CDR2 SASEGT. Trimming took off 2 bases at V and 0 bases at J, with 11 bases between the two ends. The CDR3 loop spans 16 amino acids. DNA for the CDR3: TGTGCCAGCAGTGAATCTAAAGTGTATAGCAATCAGCCCCAGCATTTT. Translating it yields CASSESKVYSNQPQHF.

The genes are TRBV5-6 and TRBJ1-2; the match to TRBD1 covers 9 bases. Unmatched junction bases numbered 8, after V lost 4 bases and J lost 4 bases. The CDR3 runs to 15 residues. CDR1 is SGHDT and CDR2 is YYEEEE in the germline V gene. The CDR3 loop is CASSPGTGLFYGYTF. The CDR3 DNA sequence: TGTGCCAGCAGCCCCGGGACAGGGTTATTCTATGGCTACACCTTC.

This clonotype turned up a few times. The junction differs from germline at one of its ends, possibly a read error. V usage is TRBV7-3 and J usage is TRBJ2-1; D possibly matches TRBD1 or TRBD2 (6 bases each). CDR3 length equals 14 residues. Germline CDR1 and CDR2: SGHTA and FQGTGA. The CDR3 here is CASSFPGGYTEQFF. The CDR3 region has the DNA TGTGCCAGCAGCTTCCCCGGGGGCTACACTGAGCAGTTCTTC.

The chain combines TRBV12-3 or TRBV12-4 with TRBJ1-1; 9 positions agree with TRBD1. With 2 bases clipped from V and 4 bases from J, the junction kept 5 bases outside the gene matches. This CDR3 comprises 15 residues. The CDR3 nucleotides read TGTGCCAGCAGTTTACAGGGACAGGGAGGCACTGAAGCTTTCTTT. Translated, it gives CASSLQGQGGTEAFF.

V is TRBV3-1 and J is TRBJ2-4; D gene uncertain. Germline CDR1 LGHDT, CDR2 YNNKEL (reference sequence). V lost 4 bases and J 8 bases, leaving 15 bases between the germline ends. The CDR3 is 14 amino acids. The CDR3 nucleotides read TGTGCCAGCAGCCCCGGGCGTCCTCCGCACATTCAGTACTTC. It codes for CASSPGRPPHIQYF.

The rearrangement joins TRBV7-9 to TRBJ2-1, with 7 bases aligning to TRBD2. CDR1 and CDR2 (germline): SEHNR, FQNEAQ (reference sequence). This CDR3 has 16 amino acids. The V gene end was trimmed by 1 base and the J gene end by 7 bases; junction bases not matched to a gene: 10. This chain's CDR3 is CASSLGVGRGRNEQFF. CDR3 DNA sequence: TGTGCCAGCAGCTTAGGTGTGGGGCGGGGGAGAAATGAGCAGTTCTTC.

V is TRBV29-1 and J is TRBJ1-1; a possible D gene is TRBD1 (5 bases). CDR1 is SQVTM and CDR2 is ANQGSEA in the germline V gene. Trimming removed 0 bases at V and 0 bases at J, with 11 bases between. The CDR3 totals 15 residues. This CDR3 reads CSVEDPQGVNTEAFF. CDR3 bases: TGCAGCGTTGAAGATCCGCAGGGTGTGAACACTGAAGCTTTCTTT.

In its sample, this clonotype was seen a few times. The V gene is TRBV7-3, the J gene TRBJ2-7; perhaps TRBD2 as D (6 bases). V was clipped by 5 bases and J by 5 bases, with 13 bases between them. CDR1 and CDR2 from the germline V gene are SGHTA and FQGTGA. The CDR3 has 13 residues. The CDR3: CASSPGGVNEQYF. The CDR3 nucleotides are TGTGCCAGCAGCCCCGGCGGGGTGAACGAGCAGTACTTC.

This clonotype was seen only a few times. This rearrangement joins TRBV7-2 to TRBJ2-7; TRBD1 might be the D (6 bases). CDR1 is SGHTA and CDR2 is FQGNSA in the germline V gene. This CDR3 region has 13 residues. Trimming stripped 3 bases from V and 4 bases from J, with 10 bases between. The CDR3, as DNA: TGTGCCAGCAGCTTTCGGACAGCGTACGAGCAGTACTTC. Translating gives CASSFRTAYEQYF.

The sample holds a few counts of this clonotype. CDR3 amino acids: CASSRDRENSPLHF. As DNA, the CDR3 is TGTGCCAGTTCCCGGGACAGGGAAAATTCACCCCTCCACTTT. The V and J genes are TRBV19 and TRBJ1-6, with 9 positions matching TRBD1. This CDR3 is built from 14 residues. The germline V gene has CDR1 LNHDA and CDR2 SQIVND (reference sequence). Unmatched junction bases numbered 6, after V lost 8 bases and J lost 7 bases.

Only a few counts were recorded for this clonotype. The V and J genes are TRBV5-1 and TRBJ2-7; D not certain. This CDR3 spans 11 amino acids. CDR1 and CDR2 from the germline V gene are SGHRS and YFSETQ. V shed 1 base and J shed 5 bases, with 4 bases lying between them. CDR3 nucleotide sequence: TGCGCCAGCAGCTTGTGGGACGAGCAGTACTTC. This encodes CASSLWDEQYF.

This chain joins TRBV12-3 or TRBV12-4 and TRBJ1-1, with D unclear. The CDR3 sequence is 12 residues long. Trimming stripped 5 bases from V and 4 bases from J, with 8 bases between. The CDR3 DNA follows: TGTGCCAGCAGTAACCCGGCCACTGAAGCTTTCTTT. Encoded protein: CASSNPATEAFF.

The V call is TRBV20-1, the J call TRBJ2-7, with 9 bases matching TRBD1. The V gene's germline CDR1 is DFQATT and CDR2 SNEGSKA (reference sequence). The CDR3 totals 14 residues. The ends lost 4 bases at V and 0 bases at J; junction bases unmatched: 4. For the CDR3, the DNA is TGCAGTGCTATAGACAGGGGGACCTCCTACGAGCAGTACGTC. Protein sequence: CSAIDRGTSYEQYV.

This clonotype came up a few times. V usage is TRBV24-1 and J usage is TRBJ2-2; the match to TRBD2 covers 10 bases. The CDR3 covers 17 residues. CDR1 and CDR2 (germline): KGHDR, SFDVKD. J gave up 1 base and V 9 bases, and 10 bases lay outside the gene matches. As DNA, the CDR3 is TGTGCCACCCAAGGCCTAGCGGGGGCCAGGAACACCGGGGAGCTGTTTTTT. Translation: CATQGLAGARNTGELFF.

This clonotype came up a few times. The chain combines TRBV7-9 with TRBJ2-1; TRBD2 might be the D (7 bases). The ends were cut back, 5 bases at V and 3 bases at J, with 14 bases in the middle. The CDR3 has 15 residues. CDR1 and CDR2 from the germline V gene are SEHNR and FQNEAQ (reference sequence). CDR3 nucleotide sequence: TGTGCCAGCAGCGTCATAGGGGGGGGCTACAATGAGCAGTTCTTC. Its translation is CASSVIGGGYNEQFF.